The rows below give T cell receptor beta chains drawn from one sample of a study of shared clonotypes between healthy human individuals. Some clones are missing from TCRdb's copy, which holds only in-frame ones; the method was immunoSEQ multiplex PCR. The sample records some 580,000 clones, about 98% being singletons. Sequenced material: naive CD8+ T cells sorted from blood. These receptors originate from a young man in good health. Each CDR3 is given with its conserved first and last residue. A D gene is named only where the DNA matches it firmly. Clone size is given for some rows only: seen once, a few or many times, or a class if the clone is expanded.

len: 16; abundance: .; j_gene: TRBJ2-2; v_gene: TRBV11-2; d_gene: TRBD2; CDR3aa: CASSSKLAGGIGELFF; CDR3nt: TGTGCCAGCAGCTCCAAACTAGCGGGAGGAATCGGGGAGCTGTTTTTT
len: 17; abundance: .; j_gene: TRBJ2-2; v_gene: TRBV19; d_gene: TRBD2; CDR3aa: CASSIDPSGSLTGELFF; CDR3nt: TGTGCCAGTAGTATAGACCCTAGCGGGAGTTTAACCGGGGAGCTGTTTTTT
len: 13; abundance: .; j_gene: TRBJ2-7; v_gene: TRBV29-1; d_gene: TRBD2; CDR3aa: CSVDSGYSYEQYF; CDR3nt: TGCAGCGTTGATAGCGGGTACTCCTACGAGCAGTACTTC
len: 17; abundance: .; j_gene: TRBJ2-3; v_gene: TRBV15; d_gene: TRBD2; CDR3aa: CATSREGSSGTTDTQYF; CDR3nt: TGTGCCACCAGCAGAGAAGGGTCTAGCGGGACCACAGATACGCAGTATTTT
len: 17; abundance: .; j_gene: TRBJ2-7; v_gene: TRBV7-6; d_gene: TRBD1; CDR3aa: CASSGAGTEGDNYEQYF; CDR3nt: TGTGCCAGCAGCGGTGCCGGGACAGAAGGAGACAACTACGAGCAGTACTTC
len: 13; abundance: .; j_gene: TRBJ2-7; v_gene: TRBV4-1; d_gene: .; CDR3aa: CASSRRERVEQYF; CDR3nt: TGCGCCAGCAGCCGCCGGGAAAGGGTCGAGCAGTACTTC
len: 15; abundance: .; j_gene: TRBJ2-3; v_gene: TRBV2; d_gene: .; CDR3aa: CASSREPKYTDTQYF; CDR3nt: TGTGCCAGCAGTCGGGAGCCGAAGTACACAGATACGCAGTATTTT
len: 14; abundance: .; j_gene: TRBJ2-7; v_gene: TRBV14; d_gene: .; CDR3aa: CASSQVSTGYEQYF; CDR3nt: TGTGCCAGCAGCCAAGTATCGACAGGCTACGAGCAGTACTTC
len: 14; abundance: .; j_gene: TRBJ2-7; v_gene: TRBV19; d_gene: .; CDR3aa: CASSIRGIGYEQYF; CDR3nt: TGTGCCAGTAGTATCCGGGGGATCGGGTACGAGCAGTACTTC
len: 15; abundance: .; j_gene: TRBJ1-4; v_gene: TRBV5-4; d_gene: .; CDR3aa: CASSFQGGNNEKLFF; CDR3nt: TGTGCCAGCAGCTTTCAGGGTGGTAATAATGAAAAACTGTTTTTT
len: 13; abundance: .; j_gene: TRBJ2-5; v_gene: TRBV7-8; d_gene: .; CDR3aa: CASSIRGWETQYF; CDR3nt: TGTGCCAGCAGCATCAGGGGTTGGGAGACCCAGTACTTC
len: 12; abundance: .; j_gene: TRBJ1-1; v_gene: TRBV28; d_gene: TRBD1; CDR3aa: CASTPAGGEAFF; CDR3nt: TGTGCCAGCACCCCCGCAGGGGGCGAAGCTTTCTTT
len: 17; abundance: .; j_gene: TRBJ2-1; v_gene: TRBV29-1; d_gene: .; CDR3aa: CSVEGDARGTVGNEQFF; CDR3nt: TGCAGCGTTGAGGGGGACGCCCGCGGGACTGTGGGCAATGAGCAGTTCTTC
len: 14; abundance: .; j_gene: TRBJ2-7; v_gene: TRBV7-9; d_gene: .; CDR3aa: CASSLGQGFYEQYF; CDR3nt: TGTGCCAGCAGCTTAGGCCAGGGGTTCTACGAGCAGTACTTC
len: 11; abundance: .; j_gene: TRBJ2-2; v_gene: TRBV7-9; d_gene: .; CDR3aa: CASTPSWELFF; CDR3nt: TGTGCCAGCACCCCATCCTGGGAGCTGTTTTTT
len: 16; abundance: .; j_gene: TRBJ2-5; v_gene: TRBV11-2; d_gene: TRBD2; CDR3aa: CASSLDRTSGEETQYF; CDR3nt: TGTGCCAGCAGCTTAGATCGGACTAGCGGAGAAGAGACCCAGTACTTC
len: 15; abundance: .; j_gene: TRBJ2-7; v_gene: TRBV7-2; d_gene: TRBD2; CDR3aa: CASSSLAGAAYEQYF; CDR3nt: TGTGCCAGCAGCTCGCTAGCGGGAGCTGCCTACGAGCAGTACTTC
len: 15; abundance: once; j_gene: TRBJ2-1; v_gene: TRBV6-6; d_gene: TRBD2; CDR3aa: CASSYPPREVNEQFF; CDR3nt: TGTGCCAGCAGTTACCCCCCACGGGAGGTCAATGAGCAGTTCTTC
len: 14; abundance: .; j_gene: TRBJ2-3; v_gene: TRBV7-6; d_gene: .; CDR3aa: CASSLEAATDTQYF; CDR3nt: TGTGCCAGCAGCTTAGAGGCTGCCACAGATACGCAGTATTTT
len: 17; abundance: .; j_gene: TRBJ1-1; v_gene: TRBV4-3; d_gene: .; CDR3aa: CASSHFLGEKMNTEAFF; CDR3nt: TGCGCCAGCAGCCATTTCCTAGGGGAAAAGATGAACACTGAAGCTTTCTTT
len: 15; abundance: .; j_gene: TRBJ2-4; v_gene: TRBV2; d_gene: .; CDR3aa: CASSESLGYGYIQYF; CDR3nt: TGTGCCAGCAGTGAGTCTCTGGGGTATGGTTACATTCAGTACTTC
len: 18; abundance: .; j_gene: TRBJ1-1; v_gene: TRBV7-9; d_gene: .; CDR3aa: CASSLPRLGPQINTEAFF; CDR3nt: TGTGCCAGCAGCTTACCGAGACTGGGACCTCAGATCAACACTGAAGCTTTCTTT
len: 18; abundance: .; j_gene: TRBJ2-2; v_gene: TRBV2; d_gene: TRBD2; CDR3aa: CASSVVTSGRSNTGELFF; CDR3nt: TGTGCCAGCAGTGTGGTGACTAGCGGGAGGTCGAACACCGGGGAGCTGTTTTTT
len: 14; abundance: .; j_gene: TRBJ1-2; v_gene: TRBV6-1; d_gene: .; CDR3aa: CASSEGPGKDGYTF; CDR3nt: TGTGCCAGCAGTGAGGGGCCGGGGAAGGATGGCTACACCTTC
len: 17; abundance: .; j_gene: TRBJ2-7; v_gene: TRBV7-6; d_gene: .; CDR3aa: CASSPSLSGGLTYEQYF; CDR3nt: TGTGCCAGCAGCCCAAGTCTGAGTGGCGGGTTGACCTACGAGCAGTACTTC
len: 15; abundance: .; j_gene: TRBJ1-3; v_gene: TRBV6-1; d_gene: .; CDR3aa: CASSEGGGSGNTIYF; CDR3nt: TGTGCCAGCAGTGAAGGTGGGGGCTCTGGAAACACCATATATTTT
len: 14; abundance: .; j_gene: TRBJ2-7; v_gene: TRBV14; d_gene: .; CDR3aa: CASSPTAYSYEQYF; CDR3nt: TGTGCCAGCAGCCCGACAGCTTACTCCTACGAGCAGTACTTC
len: 15; abundance: .; j_gene: TRBJ2-1; v_gene: TRBV4-1; d_gene: TRBD1; CDR3aa: CASSQAWTGRDEQFF; CDR3nt: TGCGCCAGCAGCCAAGCTTGGACAGGGCGGGATGAGCAGTTCTTC
len: 14; abundance: .; j_gene: TRBJ2-7; v_gene: TRBV30; d_gene: .; CDR3aa: CAWSRRHSSYEQYF; CDR3nt: TGTGCCTGGAGTAGGCGGCACAGCTCCTACGAGCAGTACTTC
len: 15; abundance: .; j_gene: TRBJ2-7; v_gene: TRBV6-5; d_gene: TRBD1; CDR3aa: CASSFATGGSDEQYF; CDR3nt: TGTGCCAGCAGTTTTGCGACAGGGGGCTCTGACGAGCAGTACTTC
len: 14; abundance: .; j_gene: TRBJ2-7; v_gene: TRBV9; d_gene: .; CDR3aa: CASGAGMRDGEQYF; CDR3nt: TGTGCCAGCGGGGCAGGGATGCGGGACGGCGAGCAGTACTTC
len: 16; abundance: .; j_gene: TRBJ2-1; v_gene: TRBV27; d_gene: .; CDR3aa: CASSLWAGESYNEQFF; CDR3nt: TGTGCCAGCAGTTTATGGGCAGGGGAGTCCTACAATGAGCAGTTCTTC
len: 14; abundance: .; j_gene: TRBJ2-1; v_gene: TRBV2; d_gene: .; CDR3aa: CASSLPGGRNEQFF; CDR3nt: TGTGCCAGCAGCCTCCCCGGCGGTCGGAATGAGCAGTTCTTC
len: 14; abundance: .; j_gene: TRBJ2-7; v_gene: TRBV7-8; d_gene: .; CDR3aa: CASSGPGSGDEQYF; CDR3nt: TGTGCCAGCAGCGGACCGGGTTCTGGGGACGAGCAGTACTTC
len: 15; abundance: .; j_gene: TRBJ2-7; v_gene: TRBV5-1; d_gene: .; CDR3aa: CASSLAGSATYEQYF; CDR3nt: TGCGCCAGCAGCTTGGCTGGTAGTGCTACCTACGAGCAGTACTTC
len: 12; abundance: .; j_gene: TRBJ2-5; v_gene: TRBV5-1; d_gene: .; CDR3aa: CASTSSQETQYF; CDR3nt: TGCGCCAGCACTAGTAGTCAAGAGACCCAGTACTTC
len: 15; abundance: once; j_gene: TRBJ2-7; v_gene: TRBV4-1; d_gene: .; CDR3aa: CASSDGPGGGYEQYF; CDR3nt: TGCGCCAGCAGCGATGGACCCGGGGGAGGCTACGAGCAGTACTTC
len: 13; abundance: .; j_gene: TRBJ1-1; v_gene: TRBV28; d_gene: .; CDR3aa: CASSLRGTSEAFF; CDR3nt: TGTGCCAGCAGTTTACGGGGGACATCTGAAGCTTTCTTT
len: 17; abundance: .; j_gene: TRBJ2-5; v_gene: TRBV6-1; d_gene: .; CDR3aa: CASSEEPGNPPAETQYF; CDR3nt: TGTGCCAGCAGTGAAGAACCAGGGAACCCCCCCGCGGAGACCCAGTACTTC
len: 21; abundance: .; j_gene: TRBJ2-7; v_gene: TRBV5-1; d_gene: TRBD2; CDR3aa: CASSPLLVSGGTPAGSYEQYF; CDR3nt: TGCGCCAGCAGCCCGTTATTGGTTTCGGGAGGGACCCCAGCCGGATCCTACGAGCAGTACTTC
len: 14; abundance: once; j_gene: TRBJ1-1; v_gene: TRBV30; d_gene: TRBD1; CDR3aa: CAWGTGTGDTEAFF; CDR3nt: TGTGCCTGGGGGACCGGGACAGGGGACACTGAAGCTTTCTTT
len: 13; abundance: .; j_gene: TRBJ2-7; v_gene: TRBV4-3; d_gene: .; CDR3aa: CASSLGLNYEQYF; CDR3nt: TGCGCCAGCAGCCTGGGACTCAACTACGAGCAGTACTTC
len: 15; abundance: .; j_gene: TRBJ1-2; v_gene: TRBV9; d_gene: .; CDR3aa: CASSVSSAGKDGYTF; CDR3nt: TGTGCCAGCAGCGTAAGTTCGGCAGGGAAGGATGGCTACACCTTC
len: 16; abundance: .; j_gene: TRBJ2-1; v_gene: TRBV5-6; d_gene: TRBD2; CDR3aa: CASSPMGGRRIDEQFF; CDR3nt: TGTGCCAGCAGCCCCATGGGAGGGAGACGTATCGATGAGCAGTTCTTC
len: 14; abundance: .; j_gene: TRBJ1-5; v_gene: TRBV18; d_gene: .; CDR3aa: CASSPGGGNQPQHF; CDR3nt: TGTGCCAGCTCACCAGGAGGGGGCAATCAGCCCCAGCATTTT
len: 15; abundance: .; j_gene: TRBJ2-1; v_gene: TRBV29-1; d_gene: .; CDR3aa: CSWLVRRKSYNEQFF; CDR3nt: TGCAGCTGGTTGGTTAGACGAAAATCCTACAATGAGCAGTTCTTC
len: 15; abundance: .; j_gene: TRBJ2-2; v_gene: TRBV7-9; d_gene: .; CDR3aa: CASSLVRRDTGELFF; CDR3nt: TGTGCCAGCAGCTTAGTCCGCAGGGACACCGGGGAGCTGTTTTTT
len: 14; abundance: .; j_gene: TRBJ1-1; v_gene: TRBV10-3; d_gene: .; CDR3aa: CAISEAGGNTEAFF; CDR3nt: TGTGCCATCAGTGAGGCTGGGGGCAACACTGAAGCTTTCTTT
len: 17; abundance: .; j_gene: TRBJ2-2; v_gene: TRBV27; d_gene: .; CDR3aa: CASSFDKGAGITGELFF; CDR3nt: TGTGCCAGCAGTTTTGATAAGGGGGCGGGAATCACCGGGGAGCTGTTTTTT
len: 15; abundance: .; j_gene: TRBJ2-7; v_gene: TRBV5-1; d_gene: TRBD1; CDR3aa: CASREEDRSSYEQYF; CDR3nt: TGCGCCAGCAGAGAGGAGGACAGGAGCTCCTACGAGCAGTACTTC
len: 14; abundance: .; j_gene: TRBJ2-7; v_gene: TRBV6-5; d_gene: .; CDR3aa: CASSLTSPSYEQYF; CDR3nt: TGTGCCAGCAGCCTTACTAGCCCGTCCTACGAGCAGTACTTC
len: 15; abundance: .; j_gene: TRBJ2-5; v_gene: TRBV4-3; d_gene: .; CDR3aa: CASSQIDGNSETQYF; CDR3nt: TGCGCCAGCAGCCAAATAGACGGGAATTCGGAGACCCAGTACTTC
len: 12; abundance: .; j_gene: TRBJ2-2; v_gene: TRBV30; d_gene: .; CDR3aa: CAWSIRVGELFF; CDR3nt: TGTGCCTGGAGTATTAGGGTCGGGGAGCTGTTTTTT